A selection of T cell receptor beta chains follows, all from one sample in a study of Ad26.COV2.S vaccination and SARS-CoV-2 variants. Libraries were prepared by immunoSEQ multiplex PCR; TCRdb keeps only in-frame clonotypes and omits some of them. Of fewer than 500,000 clones listed, 89% were seen once; the top ten hold about 2.5%. This material consisted of peripheral blood, taken in a trial of Ad26.COV2.S vaccine versus placebo. These receptors were collected from a person between 18 and 60 years old who received the Ad26.COV2.S COVID-19 vaccine or a placebo. The CDR3 runs from the conserved cysteine through the conserved F or W. Each record gives: D gene, J gene, CDR3 length, V gene, CDR3 protein. A D gene is named only where the DNA matches it firmly.

>TRBD1|TRBJ2-7|15|TRBV15
CATSRDPGQGYEQYF
>.|TRBJ1-6|14|TRBV27
CASSLSQLNSPLHF
>.|TRBJ2-7|16|TRBV6-2/TRBV6-3
CASSPTVPGRVREQYF
>.|TRBJ1-1|15|TRBV6-5
CASSPPGLLNTEAFF
>.|TRBJ2-1|13|TRBV4-1
CASSQVLAQRKIF
>TRBD2|TRBJ2-3|17|TRBV10-3
CAISVASSGSEADTQYF
>.|TRBJ1-6|14|TRBV5-6
CASRFGRANSPLHF
>TRBD1|TRBJ1-2|14|TRBV5-1
CASSLGRGGGGYTF
>.|TRBJ2-7|15|TRBV7-9
CASSPTRTNSYEQYF
>TRBD2|TRBJ2-7|14|TRBV3-1/TRBV3-2
CASSQVSGGGEQYF